The 10 T cell receptor beta chains given below trace back to one sample, sequenced in a study of shared clonotypes between healthy human individuals (dated by TCRdb to about 2020). The library was made by the immunoSEQ multiplex PCR assay. This immuneACCESS table, as held by TCRdb, lists in-frame sequences with V and J called but not all clones. Of the missing ones, under half trace to an unresolved V gene in checked studies; the others have no known cause. In all, the sample holds 180,000 or so clones, and over 85% of those were seen once. The ten largest account for 0.067% of the sample. The sample comprised naive CD4+ T cells sorted from blood. The cell subset or site label of this sample denotes: CD45RA+ positively selected. The receptors originated from a woman in her thirties in good health.

The chain is built from TRBV30 and TRBJ2-5; D call uncertain. The assigned J gene may be wrong: the sequence end matches TRBJ2-7 better. This CDR3 spans 14 amino acids. Per the germline V gene, CDR1 is GTSNPN and CDR2 is SVGIG (reference sequence). The CDR3 DNA reads TGTGCCTGGAGTGTAGTTACAGATACCTACGAGCAGTACTTC. Amino acid sequence: CAWSVVTDTYEQYF.

The V gene is TRBV10-3, the J gene TRBJ2-7; D is perhaps TRBD1 (6 bases). V lost 0 bases and J 3 bases, leaving 15 bases between the germline ends. The CDR3 sequence is 16 residues long. CDR1 is ENHRY, CDR2 SYGVKD, per germline. This CDR3 is CAISESRDIGSYEQYF. The CDR3 coding sequence is TGTGCCATCAGTGAGTCCCGGGACATCGGAAGCTACGAGCAGTACTTC.

The chain employs TRBV10-2 and TRBJ1-2; 7 bases are shared with TRBD1. From germline, CDR1 is WSHSY and CDR2 SAAADI. The CDR3 has 15 amino acids. V lost 4 bases and J lost 0; bases outside the gene matches: 5. CDR3: CASSGTGTANYGYTF. The CDR3 DNA reads TGCGCCAGCAGTGGAACCGGGACAGCTAACTATGGCTACACCTTC.

This clone occurred once. The V and J genes are TRBV18 and TRBJ2-7, with TRBD1 matching over 7 bases. There are 15 residues in the CDR3. Germline CDR1 KGHSH, CDR2 LQKENI. The trim removed 0 bases at V and 2 bases at J, leaving 4 bases unmatched. CDR3 in DNA: TGTGCCAGCTCACCACCGGGGACAGCCCCCTACGAGCAGTACTTC. This translates into CASSPPGTAPYEQYF.

V gene TRBV18 combines with J gene TRBJ1-2; TRBD1 agrees at 10 bases. With V trimmed by 6 bases and J by 14 bases, 6 bases remained unmatched. The CDR3 spans 11 residues. Germline loops: CDR1 KGHSH, CDR2 LQKENI. CDR3 in amino acids: CASSTGGSNTF. The CDR3 DNA reads as TGTGCCAGCTCGACAGGGGGCTCAAATACCTTC.

In this sample, this clone turned up once. This sequence joins TRBV28 and TRBJ2-7; D not resolved. This CDR3 is 13 amino acids long. Germline V CDR1 and CDR2: MDHEN, SYDVKM. Between the trimmed V and J ends, which lost 3 bases and 3 bases, there was a span of 9 bases. The CDR3 protein is CASSFGGIYEQYF. CDR3 sequence (DNA): TGTGCCAGCAGTTTCGGTGGGATCTACGAGCAGTACTTC.

This clone was observed once. This chain uses TRBV10-3 with TRBJ2-5; 8 bases line up with TRBD1. The CDR3 sequence is 13 residues long. Trimming cost V 6 bases and J 1 base; bases outside gene matches: 1. CDR1 ENHRY and CDR2 SYGVKD come from the germline V gene. The CDR3 region has the DNA TGTGCCATCAGCGGACAGGGCCAAGAGACCCAGTACTTC. It is translated as CAISGQGQETQYF.

V usage is TRBV27 and J usage is TRBJ1-5; 7 bases fit TRBD1. Germline CDR1 and CDR2: MNHEY and SMNVEV (reference sequence). This CDR3 region has 14 residues. J was trimmed by 7 bases and V by 6 bases; bases with no gene match: 9. Here the CDR3 DNA reads TGTGCCAGCAGCACCCAACAGGGGTACCAGCCCCAGCATTTT. Translation gives CASSTQQGYQPQHF.

In regard to this clone: This specimen includes other DNA sequences encoding the same CDR3. V and J are TRBV11-2 and TRBJ2-7; D remains ambiguous. With 1 base removed from V and 3 bases from J, the gap between germline ends came to 4 bases. In germline, CDR1 is SGHAT, CDR2 FQNNGV. The CDR3 loop spans 12 amino acids. The CDR3: CASSLASYEQYF. CDR3 DNA sequence: TGTGCCAGCAGCTTAGCTAGCTACGAGCAGTACTTC.

The chain carries TRBV25-1 and TRBJ2-7, with D unresolved. The CDR3 spans 15 residues. CDR1 is MGHDK and CDR2 is SYGVNS in the germline V gene. V lost 1 base to trimming and J lost 6 bases, with 16 bases between them. CDR3 coding DNA: TGTGCCAGCAGTGAATTTGGGCAGGTGGGTCGCGAGCAGTACTTC. This sequence encodes CASSEFGQVGREQYF.